This T cell receptor beta chain was sequenced during a study of STAT3 mutations in large granular lymphocyte leukemia. The method was immunoSEQ multiplex PCR; TCRdb's version includes in-frame clones alone and lacks a portion of them. The repertoire has some 2,500 clones, roughly 45% of them found once; the top ten carry 45% to 55%. Germline V gene sequence: CDR1 GTSNPN, CDR2 SVGIG (reference sequence). This CDR3 is 14 amino acids long. The J segment lost 5 bases and the V segment lost 1 base, leaving 8 bases of the junction unmatched. Overall study results and limits: In several patients, dominant TCR clone burden exceeded STAT3 mutant burden, suggesting STAT3 mutation arose secondarily. In some patients, a small highly pathogenic clone possibly went undetected. Every T-LGLL patient had at least one immunodominant TCRbeta clonotype.

Turning to this clone: Its specificity is not known.

The sequence came from a man between 60 and 75 years old with T-cell large granular lymphocyte leukemia. Some clones in this sample may be carry-over from other donors' samples. The chain combines TRBV30 with TRBJ2-7, with 7 bases that match TRBD1. Sequencing was carried out using peripheral blood mononuclear cells. In nucleotides, the CDR3 is TGTGCCTGGAGTGATGCTACAGGGGTTGACGAGCAGTACTTC. Translated: CAWSDATGVDEQYF.